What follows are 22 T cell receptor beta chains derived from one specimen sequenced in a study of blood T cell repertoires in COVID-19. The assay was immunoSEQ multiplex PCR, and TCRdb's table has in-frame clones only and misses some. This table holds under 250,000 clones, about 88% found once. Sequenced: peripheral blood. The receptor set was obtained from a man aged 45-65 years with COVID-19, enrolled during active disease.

Here the CDR3 DNA reads TGTGCCAGCAGTTACCGGCAGGGGAACACTGAAGCTTTCTTT. Amino acid sequence: CASSYRQGNTEAFF. The chain couples TRBV6-5 to TRBJ1-1; D possibly corresponds to TRBD1 (5 bases). CDR1 and CDR2 (germline): MNHEY, SVGAGI. V dropped 2 bases and J dropped 1 base, with 8 bases sitting between them. The CDR3 is made up of 14 amino acids.

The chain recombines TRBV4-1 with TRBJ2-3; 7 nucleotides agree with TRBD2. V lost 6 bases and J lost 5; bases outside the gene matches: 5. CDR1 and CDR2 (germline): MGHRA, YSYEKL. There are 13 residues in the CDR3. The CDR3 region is CASSFAGEDTQYF. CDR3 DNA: TGCGCCAGCAGTTTCGCGGGGGAAGATACGCAGTATTTT.

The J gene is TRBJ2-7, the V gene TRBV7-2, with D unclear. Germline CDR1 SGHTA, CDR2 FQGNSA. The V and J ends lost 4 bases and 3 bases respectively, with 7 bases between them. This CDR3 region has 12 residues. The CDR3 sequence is CASSSLSYEQYF. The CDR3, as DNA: TGTGCCAGCAGCTCCTTGAGCTACGAGCAGTACTTC.

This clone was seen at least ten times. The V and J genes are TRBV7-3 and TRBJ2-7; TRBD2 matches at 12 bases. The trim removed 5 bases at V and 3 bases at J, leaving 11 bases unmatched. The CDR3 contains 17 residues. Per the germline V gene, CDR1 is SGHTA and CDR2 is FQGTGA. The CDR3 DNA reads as TGTGCCAGCAGCCTCGCTAGCGGGGGGGCTTTGAGCTACGAGCAGTACTTC. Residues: CASSLASGGALSYEQYF.

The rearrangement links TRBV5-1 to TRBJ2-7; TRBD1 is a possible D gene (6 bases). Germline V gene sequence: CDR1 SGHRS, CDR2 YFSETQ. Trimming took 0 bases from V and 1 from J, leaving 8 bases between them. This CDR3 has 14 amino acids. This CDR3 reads CASSLGDTSYEQYF. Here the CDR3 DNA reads TGCGCCAGCAGCTTGGGGGACACATCCTACGAGCAGTACTTC.

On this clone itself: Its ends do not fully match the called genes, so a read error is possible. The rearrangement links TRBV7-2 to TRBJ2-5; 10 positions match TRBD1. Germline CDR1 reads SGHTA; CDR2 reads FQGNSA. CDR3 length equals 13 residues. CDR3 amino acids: CASSLAEGQGRDF. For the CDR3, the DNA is TGTGCCAGCAGCCTGGCGGAGGGACAGGGGCGGGACTTC. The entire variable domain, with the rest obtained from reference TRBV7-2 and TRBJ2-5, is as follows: GAGVSQSPSNKVTEKGKDVELRCDPISGHTALYWYRQSLGQGLEFLIYFQGNSAPDKSGLPSDRFSAERTGGSVSTLTIQRTQQEDSAVYLCASSLAEGQGRDFGPGTRLLVL.

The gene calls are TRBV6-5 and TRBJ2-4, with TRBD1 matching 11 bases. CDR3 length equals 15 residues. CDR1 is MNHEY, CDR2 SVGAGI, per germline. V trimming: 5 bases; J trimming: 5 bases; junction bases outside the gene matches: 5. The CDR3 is CASSKPGQGENIQYF. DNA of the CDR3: TGTGCCAGCAGTAAACCGGGACAGGGGGAAAACATTCAGTACTTC.

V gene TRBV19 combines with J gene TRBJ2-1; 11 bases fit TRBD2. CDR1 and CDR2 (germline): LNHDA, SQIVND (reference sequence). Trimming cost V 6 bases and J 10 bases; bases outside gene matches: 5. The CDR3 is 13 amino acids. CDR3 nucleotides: TGTGCCAGTAGGCTCAGACTAGCGGGGGAGCAGTTCTTC. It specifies CASRLRLAGEQFF.

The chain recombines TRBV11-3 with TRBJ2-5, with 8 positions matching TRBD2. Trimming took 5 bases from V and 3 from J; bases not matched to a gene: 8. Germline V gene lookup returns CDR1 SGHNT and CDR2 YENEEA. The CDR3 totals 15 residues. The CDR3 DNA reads TGTGCCAGCAGCCAAGGCGGGGGGTTGGAAGAGACCCAGTACTTC. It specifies CASSQGGGLEETQYF.

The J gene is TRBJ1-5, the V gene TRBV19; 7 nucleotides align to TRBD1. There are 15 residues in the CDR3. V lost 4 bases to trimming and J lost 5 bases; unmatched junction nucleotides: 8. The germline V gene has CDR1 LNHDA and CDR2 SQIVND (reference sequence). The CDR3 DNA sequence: TGTGCCAGTAGTAAAGACAGGGAATGGTATCAGCCCCAGCATTTT. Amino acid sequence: CASSKDREWYQPQHF.

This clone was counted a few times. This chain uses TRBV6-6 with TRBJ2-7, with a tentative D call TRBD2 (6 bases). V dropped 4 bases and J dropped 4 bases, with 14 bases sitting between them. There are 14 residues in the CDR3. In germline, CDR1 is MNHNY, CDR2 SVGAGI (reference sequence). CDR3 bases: TGTGCCAGCAGTTCCGGGACTCCTACATACGAGCAGTACTTC. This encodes CASSSGTPTYEQYF.

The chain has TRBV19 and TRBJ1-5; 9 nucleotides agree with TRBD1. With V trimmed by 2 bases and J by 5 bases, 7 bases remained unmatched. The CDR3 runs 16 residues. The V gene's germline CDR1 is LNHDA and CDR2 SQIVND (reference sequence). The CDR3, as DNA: TGTGCCAGTAGTATAATGCCGGGACAGGGTTATCAGCCCCAGCATTTT. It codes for CASSIMPGQGYQPQHF.

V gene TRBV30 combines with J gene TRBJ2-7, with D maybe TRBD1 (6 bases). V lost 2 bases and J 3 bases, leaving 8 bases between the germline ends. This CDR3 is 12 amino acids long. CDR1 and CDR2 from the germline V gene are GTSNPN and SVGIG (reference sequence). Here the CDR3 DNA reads TGTGCCTGGAGTCAGGACAGCTACGAGCAGTACTTC. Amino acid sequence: CAWSQDSYEQYF.

DNA of the CDR3: TGCAGCGTTCGACAGGGAAACACCATATATTTT. This encodes CSVRQGNTIYF. The V gene is TRBV29-1, the J gene TRBJ1-3, with a weak D call TRBD1 (5 bases). Germline values: CDR1 SQVTM, CDR2 ANQGSEA. The CDR3 spans 11 residues. The V gene lost 5 bases and the J gene lost 4 bases, with 6 bases spanning the gap. The full variable domain, completed using reference TRBV29-1 and TRBJ1-3, is SAVISQKPSRDICQRGTSLTIQCQVDSQVTMMFWYRQQPGQSLTLIATANQGSEATYESGFVIDKFPISRPNLTFSTLTVSNMSPEDSSIYLCSVRQGNTIYFGEGSWLTVV.

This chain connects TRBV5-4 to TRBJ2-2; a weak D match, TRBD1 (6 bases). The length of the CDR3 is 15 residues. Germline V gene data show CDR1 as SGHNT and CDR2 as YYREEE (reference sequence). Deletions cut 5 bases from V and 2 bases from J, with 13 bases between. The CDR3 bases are TGTGCCAGCAGGATACAGGGTGGCAACACCGGGGAGCTGTTTTTT. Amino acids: CASRIQGGNTGELFF.

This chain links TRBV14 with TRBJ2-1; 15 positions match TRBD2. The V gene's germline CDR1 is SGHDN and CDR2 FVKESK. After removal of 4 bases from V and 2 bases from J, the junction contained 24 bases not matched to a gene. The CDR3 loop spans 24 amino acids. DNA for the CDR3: TGTGCCAGCAGCCCCGAGAGTAAATTTGAGCTGGGGACTAGCGGGAGGTGGGCCTACAATGAGCAGTTCTTC. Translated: CASSPESKFELGTSGRWAYNEQFF.

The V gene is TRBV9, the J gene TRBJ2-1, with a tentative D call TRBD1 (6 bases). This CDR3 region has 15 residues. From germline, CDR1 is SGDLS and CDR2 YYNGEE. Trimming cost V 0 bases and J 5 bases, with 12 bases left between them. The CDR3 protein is CASSVGAGAHNEQFF. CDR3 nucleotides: TGTGCCAGCAGCGTAGGGGCAGGGGCCCACAATGAGCAGTTCTTC.

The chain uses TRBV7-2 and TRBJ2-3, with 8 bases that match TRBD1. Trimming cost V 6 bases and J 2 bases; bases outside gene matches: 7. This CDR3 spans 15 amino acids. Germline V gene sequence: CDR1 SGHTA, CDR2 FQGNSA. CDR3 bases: TGTGCCAGCAGAAACGGACAGGGCACCACAGATACGCAGTATTTT. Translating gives CASRNGQGTTDTQYF.

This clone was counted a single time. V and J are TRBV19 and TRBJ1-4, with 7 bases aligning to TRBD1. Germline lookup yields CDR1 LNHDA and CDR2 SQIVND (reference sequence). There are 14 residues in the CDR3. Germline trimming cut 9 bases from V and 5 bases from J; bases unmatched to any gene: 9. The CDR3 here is CASRHRGENEKLFF. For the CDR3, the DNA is TGTGCCAGCCGACACAGGGGAGAGAATGAAAAACTGTTTTTT.

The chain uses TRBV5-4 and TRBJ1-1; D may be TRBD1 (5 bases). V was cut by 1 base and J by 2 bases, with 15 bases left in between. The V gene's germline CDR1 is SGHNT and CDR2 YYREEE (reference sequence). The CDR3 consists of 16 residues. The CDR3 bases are TGTGCCAGCAGCTTGCCCCTAGGGGTTACAAACACTGAAGCTTTCTTT. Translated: CASSLPLGVTNTEAFF.

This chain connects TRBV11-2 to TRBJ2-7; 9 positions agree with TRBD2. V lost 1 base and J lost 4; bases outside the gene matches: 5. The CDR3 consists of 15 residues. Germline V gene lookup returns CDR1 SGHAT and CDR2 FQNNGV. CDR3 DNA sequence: TGTGCCAGCAGCTTAGTAGCGGGAGTGGGGTACGAGCAGTACTTC. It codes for CASSLVAGVGYEQYF.

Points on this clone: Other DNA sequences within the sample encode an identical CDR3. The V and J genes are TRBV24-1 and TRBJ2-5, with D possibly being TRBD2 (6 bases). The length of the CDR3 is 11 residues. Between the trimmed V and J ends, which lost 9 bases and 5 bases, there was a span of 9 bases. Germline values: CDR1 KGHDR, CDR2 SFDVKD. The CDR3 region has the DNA TGTGCCACCTCCGGAGGGGAGACCCAGTACTTC. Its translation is CATSGGETQYF.